These 7 T cell receptor beta chains were all obtained from the same sample, sequenced in a study of shared clonotypes between healthy human individuals. Data came from immunoSEQ multiplex PCR; TCRdb stores just in-frame clones and leaves some out. The sample shows 490,000 or so clones, 76% of them seen only once. The sequencing input was PBMCs. These receptor sequences come from a woman aged 40 to 50 in good health. Some clones in this sample may be carry-over from other donors' samples.

This clone was counted a single time. A much larger clone sits a single nucleotide away, making a read error possible. Other DNA sequences in the same sample also yield this CDR3. The chain employs TRBV27 and TRBJ2-1; no clear D gene. The CDR3 runs to 14 residues. The germline V gene has CDR1 MNHEY and CDR2 SMNVEV (reference sequence). V dropped 6 bases and J dropped 5 bases, with 14 bases sitting between them. For the CDR3, the DNA is TGTGCCAGCAGGACCTCTAGGGCCCACAATGAGCAGTTCTTC. It translates to CASRTSRAHNEQFF.

This clone was detected many times. The sample holds other DNA sequences that translate to the same CDR3. The chain couples TRBV4-1 to TRBJ2-3; a possible D gene is TRBD2 (5 bases). Germline CDR1 MGHRA, CDR2 YSYEKL. With 3 bases removed from V and 3 bases from J, the gap between germline ends came to 10 bases. This CDR3 has 14 residues. Here the CDR3 reads CASSHPSGTDTQYF. For the CDR3, the DNA is TGCGCCAGCAGCCACCCCAGCGGAACAGATACGCAGTATTTT.

This chain uses TRBV18 with TRBJ2-7; D unresolved. Germline V CDR1 and CDR2: KGHSH, LQKENI. The CDR3 totals 13 residues. Trimming left V 9 bases short and J 4 bases short, with 16 bases between. The DNA of the CDR3 is TGTGCCAGTCACCTCGGCCCCTCGTACGAGCAGTACTTC. Its protein is CASHLGPSYEQYF.

Regarding this clone: A much larger clone differs from this one at a single base, so this may be a read error. The rearrangement uses TRBV5-8 and TRBJ2-1; D call uncertain. The germline gives CDR1 SGHTS, CDR2 YDEGEE. The CDR3 runs 11 residues. Trimming cost V 4 bases and J 5 bases, with 4 bases left between them. CDR3: CASSVNNEQFF. The CDR3 coding sequence is TGTGCCAGCAGCGTAAACAATGAGCAGTTCTTC.

This chain links TRBV5-4 with TRBJ2-5; 7 bases align to TRBD1. The germline CDR1 and CDR2 sequences are SGHNT and YYREEE (reference sequence). This CDR3 contains 15 residues. Trimming took 4 bases from V and 5 from J; bases not matched to a gene: 11. CDR3 coding DNA: TGTGCCAGCAGCGCCGGAACAGGGGTTTGGGAGACCCAGTACTTC. This encodes CASSAGTGVWETQYF.

In this sample, this clone turned up many times. The chain recombines TRBV7-8 with TRBJ2-5; 7 bases are shared with TRBD1. Germline assignment: CDR1 SGHVS and CDR2 FQNEAQ. The CDR3 is made up of 13 amino acids. The ends lost 6 bases at V and 7 bases at J; junction bases unmatched: 8. The chain's CDR3 is CASRSTGYGTQYF. The CDR3 coding sequence is TGTGCCAGCAGGTCGACAGGGTACGGGACCCAGTACTTC.

The V gene is TRBV18, the J gene TRBJ2-2; D gene ambiguous. Germline-derived CDR1 and CDR2 are KGHSH and LQKENI. CDR3 length: 15 amino acids. Deletions cut 6 bases from V and 3 bases from J, with 14 bases between. CDR3 amino acids: CASSRRFGDTGELFF. The CDR3 coding sequence is TGTGCCAGCTCGCGAAGATTCGGTGACACCGGGGAGCTGTTTTTT.